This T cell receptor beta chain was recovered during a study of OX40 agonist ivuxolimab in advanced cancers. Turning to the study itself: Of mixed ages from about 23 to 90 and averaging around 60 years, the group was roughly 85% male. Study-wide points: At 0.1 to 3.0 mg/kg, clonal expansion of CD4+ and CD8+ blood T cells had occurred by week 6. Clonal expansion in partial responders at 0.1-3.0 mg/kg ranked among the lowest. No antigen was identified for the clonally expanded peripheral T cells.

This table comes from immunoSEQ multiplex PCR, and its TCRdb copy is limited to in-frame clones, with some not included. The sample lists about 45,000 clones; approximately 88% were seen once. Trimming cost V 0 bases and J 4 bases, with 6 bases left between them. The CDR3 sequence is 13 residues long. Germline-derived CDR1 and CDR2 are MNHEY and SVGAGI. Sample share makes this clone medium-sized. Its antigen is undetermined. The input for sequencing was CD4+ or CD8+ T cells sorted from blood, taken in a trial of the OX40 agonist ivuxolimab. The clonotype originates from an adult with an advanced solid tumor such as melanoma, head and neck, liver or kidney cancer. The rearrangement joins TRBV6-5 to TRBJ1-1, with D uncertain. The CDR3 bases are TGTGCCAGCAGTTACTCATGGGGCACTGAAGCTTTCTTT. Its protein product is CASSYSWGTEAFF.